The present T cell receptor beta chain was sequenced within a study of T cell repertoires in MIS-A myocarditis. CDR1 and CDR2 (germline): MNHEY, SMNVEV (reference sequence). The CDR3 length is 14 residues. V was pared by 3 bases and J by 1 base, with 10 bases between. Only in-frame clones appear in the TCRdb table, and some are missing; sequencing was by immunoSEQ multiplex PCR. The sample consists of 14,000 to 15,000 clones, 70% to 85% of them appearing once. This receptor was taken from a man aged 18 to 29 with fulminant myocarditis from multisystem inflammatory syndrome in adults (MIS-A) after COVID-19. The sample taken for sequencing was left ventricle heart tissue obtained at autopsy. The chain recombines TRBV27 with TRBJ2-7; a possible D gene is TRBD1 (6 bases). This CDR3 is CASSFSGESYEQYF. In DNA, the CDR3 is TGTGCCAGCAGTTTTTCAGGGGAATCCTACGAGCAGTACTTC.